This T cell receptor (beta chain) was recovered during a study of cytomegalovirus exposure and HLA in healthy donors. The CDR3 runs to 15 residues. The V end was cut by 0 bases, the J end by 0 bases, with 8 bases between. CDR1 and CDR2 from the germline V gene are KGHSH and LQKENI. Primers for the PCR totalled 60 Vbeta and 13 Jbeta. Assay used: immunoSEQ multiplex PCR; TCRdb lists only in-frame clones, some missing. Among roughly 120,000 clones, about 80% were seen once, and the ten largest hold 7% to 9%. The sequence was obtained from a woman in her forties or fifties in good health and CMV-seropositive. The material sequenced was PBMCs. The chain combines TRBV18 with TRBJ1-2, with D hard to call. CDR3 amino acids: CASSPPRRANYGYTF. As DNA, the CDR3 is TGTGCCAGCTCACCACCCCGGAGAGCTAACTATGGCTACACCTTC.